Listed below are T cell receptor beta chains from one sample, sequenced in a study of Graves' ophthalmopathy and Graves' hyperthyroidism. A single record per CDR3 protein comes from TCRdb applying MiXCR to the multiplex PCR reads. The sample holds about 180,000 distinct CDR3 sequences, roughly two fifths seen once. The sequencing sample was made of peripheral blood. Receptor source: a woman between 40 and 50 years old with Graves' ophthalmopathy. The CDR3 runs from the conserved cysteine through the conserved F or W. The D gene is left open where the match is weak. Clone size appears in some rows only: once, few, many, or a class for an expanded clone.

CDR3 protein: CSAREYTDSNYGYTF; CDR3 DNA: TGCAGTGCTAGAGAATACACGGATTCTAACTATGGCTACACCTTC; V gene: TRBV20-1; clone size: many; D gene: .; J gene: TRBJ1-2
CDR3 protein: CASSLFVNPGKGQYF; CDR3 DNA: TGTGCCAGCAGTTTATTCGTCAATCCGGGAAAAGGGCAGTACTTC; V gene: TRBV28; clone size: once; D gene: .; J gene: TRBJ2-7
CDR3 protein: CASGGEAHEQYF; CDR3 DNA: TGTGCCAGCGGGGGGGAGGCCCACGAGCAGTACTTC; V gene: TRBV12-3/TRBV12-4; clone size: .; D gene: TRBD2; J gene: TRBJ2-7
CDR3 protein: CASSAGTGLGANYGYTF; CDR3 DNA: TGTGCCAGCAGCGCCGGGACAGGGTTGGGAGCTAACTATGGCTACACCTTC; V gene: TRBV7-9; clone size: many; D gene: TRBD1; J gene: TRBJ1-2
CDR3 protein: CASRPGLAVETQYF; CDR3 DNA: TGTGCCAGCAGGCCGGGACTAGCAGTTGAGACCCAGTACTTC; V gene: TRBV2; clone size: many; D gene: TRBD2; J gene: TRBJ2-5
CDR3 protein: CAGSLAGGGQSYEQYF; CDR3 DNA: TGTGCCGGCAGCTTAGCGGGAGGGGGGCAGTCCTACGAGCAGTACTTC; V gene: TRBV7-2; clone size: .; D gene: TRBD2; J gene: TRBJ2-7
CDR3 protein: CASSRRQGGYTF; CDR3 DNA: TGTGCCAGCAGCCGTCGACAGGGTGGCTACACCTTC; V gene: TRBV7-2; clone size: many; D gene: TRBD1; J gene: TRBJ1-2
CDR3 protein: CAISGGSGRSYEQYF; CDR3 DNA: TGTGCCATCAGTGGTGGGAGCGGGAGATCCTACGAGCAGTACTTC; V gene: TRBV10-3; clone size: .; D gene: TRBD2; J gene: TRBJ2-7
CDR3 protein: CAGSRAGANTGELFF; CDR3 DNA: TGTGCCGGATCCCGAGCGGGGGCGAATACCGGGGAGCTGTTTTTT; V gene: TRBV6-2/TRBV6-3; clone size: many; D gene: TRBD2; J gene: TRBJ2-2
CDR3 protein: CASSKAGTGDYEQYF; CDR3 DNA: TGTGCCAGCAGTAAAGCCGGGACAGGGGACTACGAGCAGTACTTC; V gene: TRBV6-1; clone size: .; D gene: TRBD1; J gene: TRBJ2-7
CDR3 protein: CASSLEQGAYGYTF; CDR3 DNA: TGCGCCAGCAGCCTAGAACAGGGGGCGTATGGCTACACCTTC; V gene: TRBV5-1; clone size: many; D gene: TRBD1; J gene: TRBJ1-2
CDR3 protein: CAWRKSGYTEAFF; CDR3 DNA: TGTGCCTGGAGAAAAAGCGGTTACACTGAAGCTTTCTTT; V gene: TRBV30; clone size: many; D gene: .; J gene: TRBJ1-1
CDR3 protein: CSARDLGWTGTNTEAFF; CDR3 DNA: TGCAGTGCTAGAGATTTGGGATGGACAGGGACGAACACTGAAGCTTTCTTT; V gene: TRBV20-1; clone size: many; D gene: TRBD1; J gene: TRBJ1-1
CDR3 protein: CASSTQRTVQGTQYF; CDR3 DNA: TGTGCCAGCAGTACCCAAAGGACAGTTCAAGGGACCCAGTACTTC; V gene: TRBV2; clone size: many; D gene: .; J gene: TRBJ2-5
CDR3 protein: CASSDGGFGPYGYTF; CDR3 DNA: TGTGCCAGCAGTGATGGAGGGTTTGGTCCCTATGGCTACACCTTC; V gene: TRBV2; clone size: many; D gene: .; J gene: TRBJ1-2
CDR3 protein: CATSDRNQETQYF; CDR3 DNA: TGTGCCACCAGTGACCGGAACCAAGAGACCCAGTACTTC; V gene: TRBV24-1; clone size: .; D gene: .; J gene: TRBJ2-5
CDR3 protein: CASRPLGGSSYEHCF; CDR3 DNA: TGTGCCAGCAGGCCCCTTGGGGGAAGCTCCTACGAGCACTGCTTC; V gene: TRBV6-2/TRBV6-3; clone size: .; D gene: .; J gene: TRBJ2-7